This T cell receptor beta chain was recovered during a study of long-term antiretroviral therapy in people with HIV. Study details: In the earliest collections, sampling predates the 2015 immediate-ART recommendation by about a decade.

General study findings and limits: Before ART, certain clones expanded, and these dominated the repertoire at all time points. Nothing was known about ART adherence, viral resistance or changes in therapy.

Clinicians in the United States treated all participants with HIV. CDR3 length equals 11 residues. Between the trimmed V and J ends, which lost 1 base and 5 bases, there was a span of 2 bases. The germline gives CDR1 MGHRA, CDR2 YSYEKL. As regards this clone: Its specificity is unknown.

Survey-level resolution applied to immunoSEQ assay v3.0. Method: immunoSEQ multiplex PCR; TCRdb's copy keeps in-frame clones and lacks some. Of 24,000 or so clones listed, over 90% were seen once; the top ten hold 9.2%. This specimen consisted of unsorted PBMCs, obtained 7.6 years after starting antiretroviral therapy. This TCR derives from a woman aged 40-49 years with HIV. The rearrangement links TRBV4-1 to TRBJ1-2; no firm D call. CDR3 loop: CASSQGYGYTF. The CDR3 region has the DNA TGCGCCAGCAGCCAAGGGTATGGCTACACCTTC.